These 2 T cell receptor beta chains share one sample of origin, sequenced in a study of technical replicates of blood from a few donors. Libraries were prepared by immunoSEQ multiplex PCR; TCRdb keeps only in-frame clonotypes and omits some of them. In the table there are 90,000 or so clones, just under 95% of which are singletons. The material sequenced was T cells isolated from PBMCs. These TCRs come from a human donor in good health.

This chain links TRBV6-5 with TRBJ2-4, with TRBD1 matching 7 bases. This CDR3 has 15 amino acids. Germline CDR1 and CDR2: MNHEY and SVGAGI. With V trimmed by 5 bases and J by 7 bases, 11 bases remained unmatched. Here the CDR3 reads CASSNLRGSGNIQYF. The CDR3 bases are TGTGCCAGCAGTAACCTCAGGGGGTCGGGGAACATTCAGTACTTC.

The V and J genes are TRBV28 and TRBJ2-7; D is possibly TRBD1 (6 bases). Germline V CDR1 and CDR2: MDHEN, SYDVKM. CDR3 size: 15 residues. Trimming shortened V by 5 bases and J by 6 bases, and 20 bases separated the two germline ends. The CDR3 DNA follows: TGTGCCAGCAGTGACTTCAGGGGCGCGCTGCGCGAGCAGTACTTC. Encoded protein: CASSDFRGALREQYF.